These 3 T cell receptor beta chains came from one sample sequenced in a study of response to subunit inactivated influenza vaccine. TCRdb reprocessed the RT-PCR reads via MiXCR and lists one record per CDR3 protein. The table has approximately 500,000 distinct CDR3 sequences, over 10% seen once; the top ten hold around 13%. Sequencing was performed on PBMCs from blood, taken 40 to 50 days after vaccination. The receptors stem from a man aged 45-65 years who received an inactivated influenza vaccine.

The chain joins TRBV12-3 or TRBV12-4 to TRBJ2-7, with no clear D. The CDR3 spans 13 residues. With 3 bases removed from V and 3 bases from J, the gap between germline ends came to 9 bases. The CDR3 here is CASSLDPNYEQYF. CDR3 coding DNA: TGTGCCAGCAGTTTGGACCCCAACTACGAGCAGTACTTC.

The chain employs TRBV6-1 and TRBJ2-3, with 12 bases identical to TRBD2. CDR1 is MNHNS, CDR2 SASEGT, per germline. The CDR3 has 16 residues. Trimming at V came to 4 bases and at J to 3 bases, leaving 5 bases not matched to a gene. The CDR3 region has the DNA TGTGCCAGCAGTGCTAGCGGGGGGGCCGGTACAGATACGCAGTATTTT. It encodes CASSASGGAGTDTQYF.

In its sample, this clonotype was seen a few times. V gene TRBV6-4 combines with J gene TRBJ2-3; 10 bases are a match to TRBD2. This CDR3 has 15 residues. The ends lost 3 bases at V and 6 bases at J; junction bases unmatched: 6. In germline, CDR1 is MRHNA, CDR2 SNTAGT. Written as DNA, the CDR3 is TGTGCCAGCAGTGATTCGGTTAGCGGGGGGGATACGCAGTATTTT. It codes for CASSDSVSGGDTQYF.